This T cell receptor beta chain stems from a study of blood T cell repertoires in COVID-19. Study summary: The United States, Italy and Spain were the sources of the acute and convalescent COVID-19 samples. T cells, B-cell-depleted T cells, or PBMCs supplied cDNA or gDNA.

The CDR3 totals 16 residues. In germline, CDR1 is SGHAT, CDR2 FQNNGV. The ends were cut back, 0 bases at V and 0 bases at J, with 9 bases in the middle. Original methodology: Reference gene primer amplification yielded estimated nucleated cell counts. The table came from immunoSEQ multiplex PCR; TCRdb's copy has only in-frame clones and leaves some out. V, J and clone size derive from that table, while D and trimming were established from the DNA sequence. The repertoire holds over 60,000 clones, with 75% to 90% as singletons. This sequence was found in a woman in her fifties or sixties with active COVID-19. The sequenced sample was peripheral blood. The gene calls are TRBV11-2 and TRBJ1-3; no reliable D call. CDR3 sequence reads: CASSLDPKRSGNTIYF. CDR3 sequence (DNA): TGTGCCAGCAGCTTAGACCCCAAGCGCTCTGGAAACACCATATATTTT.